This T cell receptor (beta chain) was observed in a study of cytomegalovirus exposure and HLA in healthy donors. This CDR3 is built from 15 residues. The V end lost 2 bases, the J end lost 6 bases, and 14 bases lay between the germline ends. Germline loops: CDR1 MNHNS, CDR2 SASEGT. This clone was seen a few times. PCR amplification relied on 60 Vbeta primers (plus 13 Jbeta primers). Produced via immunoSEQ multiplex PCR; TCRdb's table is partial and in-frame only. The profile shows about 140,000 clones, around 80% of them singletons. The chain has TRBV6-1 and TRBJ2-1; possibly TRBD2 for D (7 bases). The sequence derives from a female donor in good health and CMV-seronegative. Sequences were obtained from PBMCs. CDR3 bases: TGTGCCAGCAGTGAATGGCACAGGGAGGGCAATGAGCAGTTCTTC. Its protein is CASSEWHREGNEQFF.